Below are 4 T cell receptor beta chains sequenced from a single sample in a study of beta chain features in type 1 diabetes. Isolated RNA was reverse transcribed in full, so expressed TCRB transcripts were sequenced. This table comes from immunoSEQ multiplex PCR, and its TCRdb copy is limited to in-frame clones, with some not included. The sample contains some 230,000 clones, 9.6% of which appear only once. The sample was naive CD4+ T cells from blood. These receptors all stem from a woman between 18 and 29 years old in good health.

The chain is built from TRBV10-2 and TRBJ2-5; 7 bases map to TRBD2. Germline loops: CDR1 WSHSY, CDR2 SAAADI. The CDR3 is 15 residues long. V shed 2 bases, J shed 4 bases, and the junction held 7 bases outside the gene matches. The CDR3 DNA follows: TGCGCCAGCAGTGAGGGACCAACTAGCGTAGAGACCCAGTACTTC. This encodes CASSEGPTSVETQYF.

This clone was seen a few times. The V gene is TRBV10-3, the J gene TRBJ1-5; D ambiguous. This CDR3 is built from 14 residues. CDR1 is ENHRY, CDR2 SYGVKD, per germline. With 9 bases removed from V and 2 bases from J, the gap between germline ends came to 14 bases. The CDR3 here is CAISGGDGNQPQHF. CDR3 nucleotides: TGTGCCATTTCAGGCGGGGATGGCAATCAGCCCCAGCATTTT.

The genes are TRBV6-1 and TRBJ2-2, with 8 nucleotides matching TRBD1. Germline values: CDR1 MNHNS, CDR2 SASEGT. The CDR3 spans 15 residues. V trimming: 6 bases; J trimming: 5 bases; junction bases outside the gene matches: 8. The CDR3 nucleotides are TGTGCCAGCAGCGTAGACAGGGGTGGGACCGGGGAGCTGTTTTTT. Protein: CASSVDRGGTGELFF.

The V and J genes are TRBV30 and TRBJ1-5; D uncertain. Trimming pared 3 bases from V and 6 bases from J, leaving 9 bases between. Germline CDR1 GTSNPN, CDR2 SVGIG (reference sequence). CDR3 length: 12 residues. The DNA of the CDR3 is TGTGCCTGGAGCTCCGGAGGTCAGCCCCAGCATTTT. It is translated as CAWSSGGQPQHF.